The 9 T cell receptor beta chains in this list originate from one sample, sequenced in a study of T cell changes during pregnancy in multiple sclerosis. Using immunoSEQ multiplex PCR, the repertoire was profiled, and TCRdb retains in-frame clones only, with some absent. The profile shows 85,000 to 130,000 clones, roughly 92% of them singletons. This material consisted of peripheral blood, taken in the second trimester of pregnancy. The source is a female donor with multiple sclerosis, enrolled in a pregnancy study.

The chain recombines TRBV28 with TRBJ2-1, with D perhaps matching TRBD1 (5 bases). CDR3 length equals 14 residues. V was trimmed by 6 bases and J by 7 bases, leaving 16 bases between them. In germline, CDR1 is MDHEN, CDR2 SYDVKM. The CDR3 sequence is CASSGQGPMNEQFF. Here the CDR3 DNA reads TGTGCCAGCAGCGGACAAGGGCCCATGAATGAGCAGTTCTTC. Full variable domain (remainder filled in from reference TRBV28 and TRBJ2-1): DVKVTQSSRYLVKRTGEKVFLECVQDMDHENMFWYRQDPGLGLRLIYFSYDVKMKEKGDIPEGYSVSREKKERFSLILESASTNQTSMYLCASSGQGPMNEQFFGPGTRLTVL.

The sample holds one count of this clone. V and J are TRBV5-1 and TRBJ2-3; D may be TRBD2 (6 bases). This CDR3 has 16 residues. Trimming pared 4 bases from V and 3 bases from J, leaving 18 bases between. Looked up from germline, CDR1 is SGHRS and CDR2 is YFSETQ. DNA for the CDR3: TGCGCCAGCAGCCCGGGCGCTCGGGAGAGGACAGATACGCAGTATTTT. It codes for CASSPGARERTDTQYF.

This clone was seen a handful of times. Here the CDR3 reads CASSGGQNLNTEAFF. The DNA of the CDR3 is TGTGCCAGCAGTGGGGGACAGAATCTGAACACTGAAGCTTTCTTT. This chain uses TRBV28 with TRBJ1-1, with 7 bases identical to TRBD1. CDR3 length: 15 residues. The germline gives CDR1 MDHEN, CDR2 SYDVKM. V lost 5 bases to trimming and J lost 0 bases; unmatched junction nucleotides: 6.

This clone showed up just once. The J gene is TRBJ1-2, the V gene TRBV6-1; no clear D. Germline CDR1 reads MNHNS; CDR2 reads SASEGT. CDR3 size: 12 residues. The germline V and J ends were trimmed by 7 bases and 6 bases, with 12 bases remaining between them. CDR3 amino acids: CASKEGENGYTF. CDR3 nucleotides: TGTGCCAGCAAGGAGGGAGAGAATGGCTACACCTTC.

J is TRBJ2-1 and V is TRBV7-3; 8 positions match TRBD2. From germline, CDR1 is SGHTA and CDR2 FQGTGA. Germline trimming cut 3 bases from V and 8 bases from J; bases unmatched to any gene: 9. CDR3 length: 15 residues. The CDR3 nucleotides read TGTGCCAGCAGCTTCTTCGGGACTAGAGATGATGAGCAGTTCTTC. Protein product: CASSFFGTRDDEQFF.

This clone was observed a single time. The chain combines TRBV19 with TRBJ1-1; D is possibly TRBD1 (5 bases). Trimming left V 6 bases short and J 5 bases short, with 13 bases between. Germline loops: CDR1 LNHDA, CDR2 SQIVND (reference sequence). CDR3 length: 13 amino acids. This CDR3 reads CASRGRGRTEAFF. CDR3 bases: TGTGCCAGTAGAGGGAGGGGTCGGACTGAAGCTTTCTTT.

The chain joins TRBV18 to TRBJ2-1; the D gene is possibly TRBD2 (5 bases). This CDR3 region has 13 residues. Per germline, CDR1 KGHSH and CDR2 LQKENI. Trimming removed 6 bases at V and 4 bases at J, with 10 bases between. The chain's CDR3 is CASSWERYNEQFF. The CDR3 nucleotides read TGTGCCAGCTCGTGGGAGAGGTACAATGAGCAGTTCTTC.

This rearrangement joins TRBV4-1 to TRBJ2-1, with D perhaps TRBD1 (6 bases). Trimming took 4 bases from V and 0 from J, leaving 13 bases between them. The CDR3 has 16 amino acids. Germline V gives CDR1 MGHRA, CDR2 YSYEKL. The CDR3 loop reads CASSRIGQSSYNEQFF. CDR3 DNA: TGCGCCAGCAGCCGAATTGGACAGAGCTCCTACAATGAGCAGTTCTTC.

The chain combines TRBV2 with TRBJ2-1; TRBD2 aligns across 10 bases. Germline V gene data show CDR1 as SNHLY and CDR2 as FYNNEI. V shed 7 bases and J 5 bases; nucleotides not matched to a gene: 5. There are 14 residues in the CDR3. The CDR3 reads CASIPGLANNEQFF. DNA of the CDR3: TGTGCCAGCATACCGGGACTAGCGAACAATGAGCAGTTCTTC.